A single sample is the source of the 27 T cell receptor beta chains below, sequenced in a study of cytomegalovirus exposure and HLA in healthy donors. The primer mix had 60 Vbeta and 13 Jbeta primers. Clones were read by immunoSEQ multiplex PCR, and TCRdb kept only the in-frame ones, dropping some. The sample carries 170,000 or so clones, about four fifths recorded once. The sequenced sample consisted of PBMCs. The receptor set was obtained from a woman aged 50 to 60 in good health and CMV-seropositive.

The chain recombines TRBV6-1 with TRBJ1-5; no firm D call. CDR3 size: 13 residues. V was pared by 10 bases and J by 0 bases, with 10 bases between. Per germline, CDR1 MNHNS and CDR2 SASEGT. DNA for the CDR3: TGTGCCACGAAACTAGTTAGCAATCAGCCCCAGCATTTT. This sequence encodes CATKLVSNQPQHF.

V is TRBV4-3 and J is TRBJ1-2; 11 bases match TRBD1. Germline V gives CDR1 LGHNA, CDR2 YSLEER. The J segment lost 7 bases and the V segment lost 6 bases, leaving 13 bases of the junction unmatched. The CDR3 length is 16 residues. CDR3 coding DNA: TGCGCCAGCAGTTTCAACCACGGACAGGGGGCGAGTGGCTACACCTTC. Protein: CASSFNHGQGASGYTF.

The rearrangement joins TRBV4-3 to TRBJ2-1; D might be TRBD2 (6 bases). Germline values: CDR1 LGHNA, CDR2 YSLEER. This CDR3 has 16 residues. Trimming pared 1 base from V and 2 bases from J, leaving 12 bases between. CDR3 sequence (DNA): TGCGCCAGCAGCCAAGGGGGCGCGGGAACCTACAATGAGCAGTTCTTC. Its protein product is CASSQGGAGTYNEQFF.

This clone was seen a handful of times. The V gene is TRBV2, the J gene TRBJ1-6, with 8 nucleotides matching TRBD1. Unmatched junction bases numbered 8, after V lost 3 bases and J lost 10 bases. The V gene's germline CDR1 is SNHLY and CDR2 FYNNEI. This CDR3 comprises 15 residues. CDR3 region: CASSDQGAHRSPLHF. CDR3 DNA: TGTGCCAGCAGTGATCAGGGGGCGCATCGGTCACCCCTCCACTTT. The whole variable domain, remainder taken from reference TRBV2 and TRBJ1-6, is EPEVTQTPSHQVTQMGQEVILRCVPISNHLYFYWYRQILGQKVEFLVSFYNNEISEKSEIFDDQFSVERPDGSNFTLKIRSTKLEDSAMYFCASSDQGAHRSPLHFGNGTRLTVT.

The chain recombines TRBV4-3 with TRBJ2-5; D possibly corresponds to TRBD1 (5 bases). The CDR3 length is 16 residues. CDR1 is LGHNA and CDR2 is YSLEER in the germline V gene. The V and J ends lost 0 bases and 5 bases respectively, with 16 bases between them. The CDR3 here is CASSQDPRQTTETQYF. CDR3 DNA: TGCGCCAGCAGCCAAGACCCTAGACAGACCACGGAGACCCAGTACTTC.

The chain carries TRBV7-3 and TRBJ2-7, with D possibly TRBD1 on 6 matching bases. Per germline, CDR1 SGHTA and CDR2 FQGTGA. The CDR3 is 14 amino acids. V lost 4 bases and J 6 bases, leaving 16 bases between the germline ends. In DNA, the CDR3 is TGTGCCAGCAGCTCCGGGACATCCGCGGCCGAGCAGTACTTC. The encoded protein is CASSSGTSAAEQYF.

The chain carries TRBV18 and TRBJ1-1, with D tentatively TRBD1 (5 bases). Germline V lookup: CDR1 KGHSH, CDR2 LQKENI. V was cut by 2 bases and J by 4 bases, with 11 bases left in between. CDR3 size: 14 residues. Written as DNA, the CDR3 is TGTGCCAGCTCACCAAAACAGGTTGGCACTGAAGCTTTCTTT. It encodes CASSPKQVGTEAFF.

V is TRBV5-1 and J is TRBJ1-2; 8 nucleotides align to TRBD1. V shed 4 bases, J shed 6 bases, and the junction held 8 bases outside the gene matches. The CDR3 spans 14 residues. Germline V gene sequence: CDR1 SGHRS, CDR2 YFSETQ. DNA for the CDR3: TGCGCCAGCAGCCTCGGACAGGGAGGAGATGGCTACACCTTC. It is translated as CASSLGQGGDGYTF. The full variable domain, with the rest looked up from reference TRBV5-1 and TRBJ1-2, is KAGVTQTPRYLIKTRGQQVTLSCSPISGHRSVSWYQQTPGQGLQFLFEYFSETQRNKGNFPGRFSGRQFSNSRSEMNVSTLELGDSALYLCASSLGQGGDGYTFGSGTRLTVV.

The chain joins TRBV27 to TRBJ2-7, with TRBD2 identical over 11 bases. Unmatched junction bases numbered 7, after V lost 2 bases and J lost 4 bases. The germline gives CDR1 MNHEY, CDR2 SMNVEV (reference sequence). The CDR3 runs 16 residues. The CDR3 DNA reads as TGTGCCAGCAGTTTAATTAGCGGGAGGGGATTTTACGAGCAGTACTTC. It specifies CASSLISGRGFYEQYF.

The chain joins TRBV4-3 to TRBJ2-1; D remains ambiguous. This CDR3 region has 15 residues. Per germline, CDR1 LGHNA and CDR2 YSLEER. The germline V and J ends were trimmed by 4 bases and 0 bases, with 10 bases remaining between them. CDR3 DNA sequence: TGCGCCAGCAGCCTTTTAAGGAGCTCCTACAATGAGCAGTTCTTC. This encodes CASSLLRSSYNEQFF.

This clone has just a few counts. The J gene is TRBJ2-7, the V gene TRBV11-2; 11 nucleotides match TRBD1. The V gene end was trimmed by 5 bases and the J gene end by 2 bases; junction bases not matched to a gene: 5. The germline gives CDR1 SGHAT, CDR2 FQNNGV. This CDR3 comprises 15 residues. The CDR3, as DNA: TGTGCCAGCAGCCCCCGGGACAGGGGGACCTACGAGCAGTACTTC. Translated: CASSPRDRGTYEQYF.

The V and J genes are TRBV19 and TRBJ1-3; D not certain. Trimming cost V 3 bases and J 4 bases, with 10 bases left between them. Germline values: CDR1 LNHDA, CDR2 SQIVND (reference sequence). The CDR3 is 14 residues long. As DNA, the CDR3 is TGTGCCAGTAGTATCAGGACGGGAGGAAACACCATATATTTT. Translating it yields CASSIRTGGNTIYF. Together with reference TRBV19 and TRBJ1-3, the CDR3 gives the full variable domain: DGGITQSPKYLFRKEGQNVTLSCEQNLNHDAMYWYRQDPGQGLRLIYYSQIVNDFQKGDIAEGYSVSREKKESFPLTVTSAQKNPTAFYLCASSIRTGGNTIYFGEGSWLTVV.

This chain joins TRBV30 and TRBJ1-1, with 9 bases lining up with TRBD1. Trimming at V came to 5 bases and at J to 0 bases, leaving 19 bases not matched to a gene. The germline V gene encodes CDR1 GTSNPN and CDR2 SVGIG (reference sequence). The CDR3 is 19 residues long. CDR3: CAWPLRGKQGAGMNTEAFF. DNA for the CDR3: TGTGCCTGGCCATTGAGGGGGAAACAGGGGGCAGGGATGAACACTGAAGCTTTCTTT.

V is TRBV6-1 and J is TRBJ1-5; D uncertain. The germline V gene encodes CDR1 MNHNS and CDR2 SASEGT. Trimming took 6 bases from V and 0 from J, leaving 9 bases between them. The CDR3 loop spans 14 amino acids. The CDR3 region has the DNA TGTGCCAGCAGGGAGGGATATAGCAATCAGCCCCAGCATTTT. This sequence encodes CASREGYSNQPQHF.

The rearrangement joins TRBV5-4 to TRBJ1-2; no firm D call. The V end lost 3 bases, the J end lost 4 bases, and 13 bases lay between the germline ends. The CDR3 spans 14 residues. Per germline, CDR1 SGHNT and CDR2 YYREEE (reference sequence). The DNA for the CDR3 is TGTGCCAGCAGCTCACCTACAGTGATCTATGGCTACACCTTC. It specifies CASSSPTVIYGYTF. Full variable domain (remainder filled in from reference TRBV5-4 and TRBJ1-2): ETGVTQSPTHLIKTRGQQVTLRCSSQSGHNTVSWYQQALGQGPQFIFQYYREEENGRGNFPPRFSGLQFPNYSSELNVNALELDDSALYLCASSSPTVIYGYTFGSGTRLTVV.

This clone has just one count. The chain joins TRBV28 to TRBJ2-7; D unresolved. The germline CDR1 and CDR2 sequences are MDHEN and SYDVKM. The CDR3 has 12 amino acids. Trimming pared 3 bases from V and 3 bases from J, leaving 6 bases between. In DNA, the CDR3 is TGTGCCAGCAGTTTCGAGCGCTACGAGCAGTACTTC. Translation: CASSFERYEQYF.

This clone has just a few counts. This chain uses TRBV2 with TRBJ2-3, with 11 bases lining up with TRBD2. Germline lookup yields CDR1 SNHLY and CDR2 FYNNEI. Trimming removed 4 bases from V and 0 bases from J; junction bases left unmatched: 0. The CDR3 is 15 amino acids. CDR3 nucleotides: TGTGCCAGCAGTGTAGCGGGAGGGAGCACAGATACGCAGTATTTT. Translated: CASSVAGGSTDTQYF.

This chain connects TRBV7-3 to TRBJ2-3; TRBD1 matches 7 bases. V lost 5 bases, J lost 2 bases, and 7 bases stayed unmatched. Per the germline V gene, CDR1 is SGHTA and CDR2 is FQGTGA. The CDR3 runs to 15 residues. This CDR3 reads CASSPHGTATDTQYF. In nucleotides, the CDR3 is TGTGCCAGCAGCCCCCACGGGACAGCCACAGATACGCAGTATTTT.

The CDR3 DNA follows: TGTGCCAGCAGTCCTTCCGCGTCCTACGAGCAGTACTTC. Translation gives CASSPSASYEQYF. The J gene is TRBJ2-7, the V gene TRBV27; D remains ambiguous. CDR1 and CDR2 (germline): MNHEY, SMNVEV (reference sequence). The ends were cut back, 5 bases at V and 1 base at J, with 9 bases in the middle. CDR3 length: 13 amino acids.

This sequence joins TRBV28 and TRBJ1-5, with D uncertain. The germline V gene has CDR1 MDHEN and CDR2 SYDVKM. The CDR3 covers 12 residues. V was trimmed by 6 bases and J by 5 bases, leaving 8 bases between them. CDR3 residues: CASSLPHQPQHF. CDR3 sequence (DNA): TGTGCCAGCAGCCTCCCCCATCAGCCCCAGCATTTT.

CDR3 nucleotides: TGTGCCAGCTCCCAGGGGCTCACCTACGAGCAGTACTTC. It yields the protein CASSQGLTYEQYF. The chain uses TRBV13 and TRBJ2-7; TRBD1 might be the D (6 bases). Deletions cut 8 bases from V and 2 bases from J, with 13 bases between. This CDR3 is 13 amino acids long. Germline values: CDR1 PRHDT, CDR2 FYEKMQ (reference sequence).

This chain links TRBV29-1 with TRBJ2-7; weak D call: TRBD2 (5 bases). CDR1 is SQVTM, CDR2 ANQGSEA, per germline. Trimming shortened V by 3 bases and J by 3 bases, and 12 bases separated the two germline ends. The CDR3 is 13 residues long. CDR3 sequence: CSVDGESGYEQYF. Written as DNA, the CDR3 is TGCAGCGTTGACGGGGAATCGGGCTACGAGCAGTACTTC.

This chain uses TRBV10-3 with TRBJ1-4, with D tentatively TRBD1 (6 bases). The CDR3 has 17 amino acids. V was clipped by 6 bases and J by 7 bases, with 24 bases between them. Germline V lookup: CDR1 ENHRY, CDR2 SYGVKD. CDR3 bases: TGTGCCATCAGCAAGACAGGCTTTAGTAACAATGGTGAAAAACTGTTTTTT. Translation: CAISKTGFSNNGEKLFF.

The rearrangement uses TRBV10-3 and TRBJ2-3; 11 bases align to TRBD2. V shed 2 bases, J shed 3 bases, and the junction held 1 base outside the gene matches. The germline V gene encodes CDR1 ENHRY and CDR2 SYGVKD. The CDR3 length is 15 residues. CDR3 nucleotides: TGTGCCATCAGTGAGACTAGCGGGAGTACAGATACGCAGTATTTT. Its translation is CAISETSGSTDTQYF.

The rearrangement uses TRBV18 and TRBJ1-1; no definite D call. The germline CDR1 and CDR2 sequences are KGHSH and LQKENI. V was shortened by 2 bases and J by 2 bases, with 9 bases between the two germline ends. CDR3 length equals 14 residues. Written as DNA, the CDR3 is TGTGCCAGCTCACCAAGTCGCGGAAACACTGAAGCTTTCTTT. It codes for CASSPSRGNTEAFF.

The V gene is TRBV7-2, the J gene TRBJ2-5; the match to TRBD2 covers 10 bases. V shed 5 bases, J shed 5 bases, and the junction held 17 bases outside the gene matches. The CDR3 sequence is 18 residues long. CDR1 is SGHTA and CDR2 is FQGNSA in the germline V gene. CDR3 sequence: CASSPPWASGRARETQYF. The CDR3 DNA is TGTGCCAGCAGCCCACCATGGGCCAGCGGGAGGGCCAGGGAGACCCAGTACTTC.

The chain uses TRBV4-2 and TRBJ2-7, with D perhaps matching TRBD2 (6 bases). Germline loops: CDR1 LGHNA, CDR2 YNFKEQ. This CDR3 contains 15 residues. V was shortened by 0 bases and J by 4 bases, with 13 bases between the two germline ends. CDR3 nucleotides: TGTGCCAGCAGCCAAGATCGGGACGGAGGGTACGAGCAGTACTTC. Amino acid sequence: CASSQDRDGGYEQYF.